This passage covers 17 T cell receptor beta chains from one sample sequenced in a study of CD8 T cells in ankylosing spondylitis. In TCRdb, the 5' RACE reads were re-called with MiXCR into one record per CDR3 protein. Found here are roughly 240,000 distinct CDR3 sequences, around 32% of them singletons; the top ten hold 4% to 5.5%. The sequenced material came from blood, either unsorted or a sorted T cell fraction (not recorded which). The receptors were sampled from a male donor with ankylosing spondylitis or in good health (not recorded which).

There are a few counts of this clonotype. The CDR3 region has the DNA TGCAGCGTTGCGCCGAACGTGGTAGGAGAGACCCAGTACTTC. Translated: CSVAPNVVGETQYF. The V call is TRBV29-1, the J call TRBJ2-5; D is unresolved. The V gene's germline CDR1 is SQVTM and CDR2 ANQGSEA. Between the trimmed V and J ends, which lost 4 bases and 4 bases, there was a span of 16 bases. The CDR3 spans 14 residues.

CDR3 DNA: TGTGCCAGCAGTGCCGGGGGGGGGAAAGCTTTCTTT. Amino acids: CASSAGGGKAFF. V and J are TRBV6-5 and TRBJ1-1; D might be TRBD1 (5 bases). The CDR3 totals 12 residues. V was clipped by 5 bases and J by 9 bases, with 13 bases between them. Germline V gives CDR1 MNHEY, CDR2 SVGAGI.

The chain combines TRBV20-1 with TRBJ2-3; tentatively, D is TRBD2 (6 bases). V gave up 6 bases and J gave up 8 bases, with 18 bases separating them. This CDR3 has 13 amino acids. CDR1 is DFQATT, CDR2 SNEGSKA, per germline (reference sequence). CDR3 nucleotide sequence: TGCAGTGCGAAGAGCACGGGGGTCGCTACGCAGTATTTT. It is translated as CSAKSTGVATQYF.

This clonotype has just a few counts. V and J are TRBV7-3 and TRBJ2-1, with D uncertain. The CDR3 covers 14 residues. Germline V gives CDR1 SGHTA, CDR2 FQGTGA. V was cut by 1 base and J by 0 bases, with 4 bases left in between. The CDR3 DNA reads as TGTGCCAGCAGCTTAATGGGCTCCTACAATGAGCAGTTCTTC. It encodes CASSLMGSYNEQFF.

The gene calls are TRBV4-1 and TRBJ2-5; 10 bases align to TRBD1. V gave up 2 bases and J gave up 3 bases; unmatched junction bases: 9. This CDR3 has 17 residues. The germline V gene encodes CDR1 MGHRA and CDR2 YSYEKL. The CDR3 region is CASSQLETGGVEETQYF. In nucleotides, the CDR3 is TGCGCCAGCAGCCAATTGGAGACAGGGGGCGTAGAAGAGACCCAGTACTTC.

The chain's CDR3 is CSARGRAGNYGYTF. The CDR3 coding sequence is TGCAGTGCTAGAGGACGGGCGGGAAACTATGGCTACACCTTC. The chain recombines TRBV20-1 with TRBJ1-2, with D hard to call. The CDR3 runs to 14 residues. Trimming took 1 base from V and 2 from J, leaving 11 bases between them. The germline CDR1 and CDR2 sequences are DFQATT and SNEGSKA (reference sequence).

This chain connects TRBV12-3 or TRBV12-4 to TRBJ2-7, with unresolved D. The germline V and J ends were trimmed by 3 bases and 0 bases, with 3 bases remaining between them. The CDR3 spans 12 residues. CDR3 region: CASSFGSYEQYF. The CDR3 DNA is TGTGCCAGCAGTTTTGGCTCCTACGAGCAGTACTTC.

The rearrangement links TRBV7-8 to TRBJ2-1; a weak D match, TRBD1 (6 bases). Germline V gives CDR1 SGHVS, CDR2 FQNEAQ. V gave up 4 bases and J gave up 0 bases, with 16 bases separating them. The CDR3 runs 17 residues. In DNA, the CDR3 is TGTGCCAGCAGCTCACGAAGACAGGTTAGCTCCTACAATGAGCAGTTCTTC. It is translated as CASSSRRQVSSYNEQFF.

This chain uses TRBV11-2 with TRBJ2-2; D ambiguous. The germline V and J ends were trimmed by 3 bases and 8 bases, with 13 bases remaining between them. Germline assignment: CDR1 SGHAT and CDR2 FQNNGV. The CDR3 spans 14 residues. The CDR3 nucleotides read TGTGCCAGCAGCTTTGGGCAGATGACTGGGGAGCTGTTTTTT. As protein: CASSFGQMTGELFF.

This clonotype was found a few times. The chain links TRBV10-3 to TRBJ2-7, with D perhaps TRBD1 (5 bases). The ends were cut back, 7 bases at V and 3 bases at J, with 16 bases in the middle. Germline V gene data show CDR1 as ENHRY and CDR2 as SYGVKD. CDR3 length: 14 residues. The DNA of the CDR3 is TGTGCCATCAAAGGTCAGGGATCTGTCTACGAGCAGTACTTC. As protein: CAIKGQGSVYEQYF.

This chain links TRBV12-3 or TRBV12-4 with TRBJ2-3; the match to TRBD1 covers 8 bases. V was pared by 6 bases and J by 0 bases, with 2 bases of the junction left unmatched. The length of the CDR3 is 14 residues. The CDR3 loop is CASRTGGSTDTQYF. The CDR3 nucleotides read TGTGCCAGCAGAACAGGGGGAAGCACAGATACGCAGTATTTT.

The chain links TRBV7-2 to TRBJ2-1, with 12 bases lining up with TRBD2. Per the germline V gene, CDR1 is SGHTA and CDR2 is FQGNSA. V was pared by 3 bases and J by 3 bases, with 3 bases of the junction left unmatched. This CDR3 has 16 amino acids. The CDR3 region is CASSLTSGGIYNEQFF. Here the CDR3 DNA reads TGTGCCAGCAGCTTGACTAGCGGGGGCATCTACAATGAGCAGTTCTTC.

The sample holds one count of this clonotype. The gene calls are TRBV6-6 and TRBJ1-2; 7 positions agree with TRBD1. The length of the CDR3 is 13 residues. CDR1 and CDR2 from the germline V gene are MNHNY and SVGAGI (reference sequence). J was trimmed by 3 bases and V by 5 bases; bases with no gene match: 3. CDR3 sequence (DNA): TGTGCCAGCAGTCTGGGGACAGACTATGGCTACACCTTC. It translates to CASSLGTDYGYTF.

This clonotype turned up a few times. The DNA of the CDR3 is TGTGCCAGCAGTCGGGGGGCCAACGTCCTGACTTTC. This gives the protein CASSRGANVLTF. This chain connects TRBV12-3 or TRBV12-4 to TRBJ2-6; D gene uncertain. V lost 5 bases, J lost 4 bases, and 3 bases lay in between. The CDR3 spans 12 residues.

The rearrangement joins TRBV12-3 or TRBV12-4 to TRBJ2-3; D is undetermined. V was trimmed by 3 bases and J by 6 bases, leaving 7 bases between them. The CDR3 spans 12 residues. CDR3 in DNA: TGTGCCAGCAGTTTTGGCAGGGATACGCAGTATTTT. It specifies CASSFGRDTQYF.

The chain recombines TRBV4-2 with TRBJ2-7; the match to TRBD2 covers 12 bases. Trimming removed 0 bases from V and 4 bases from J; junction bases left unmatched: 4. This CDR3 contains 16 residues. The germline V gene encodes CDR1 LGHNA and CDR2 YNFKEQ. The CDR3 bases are TGTGCCAGCAGCCAAGAACTAGCGGGGGGCGGATACGAGCAGTACTTC. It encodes CASSQELAGGGYEQYF.

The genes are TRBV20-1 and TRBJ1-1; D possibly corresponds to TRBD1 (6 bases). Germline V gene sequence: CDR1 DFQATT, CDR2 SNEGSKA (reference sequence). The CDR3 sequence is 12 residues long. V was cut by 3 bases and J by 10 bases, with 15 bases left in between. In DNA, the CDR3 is TGCAGTGCTAGCACAGGGCCCCGGGGAGCTTTCTTT. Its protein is CSASTGPRGAFF.